This T cell receptor beta chain was observed in a study of blood T cell repertoires in COVID-19. Method: immunoSEQ multiplex PCR; TCRdb's copy keeps in-frame clones and lacks some. This sample has about 34,000 clones, with 78% found just once. The CDR3 extends over 14 amino acids. Germline V gene lookup returns CDR1 SGHAT and CDR2 FQDESV (reference sequence). Deletions cut 2 bases from V and 1 base from J, with 5 bases between. This sequence originates from a woman in her sixties or seventies with acute or convalescent COVID-19. The chain carries TRBV11-1 and TRBJ2-2; D is unresolved. Sequencing input: peripheral blood. This CDR3 is CASSLQMNTGELFF. CDR3 sequence (DNA): TGTGCCAGCAGCTTACAGATGAACACCGGGGAGCTGTTTTTT.